A selection of T cell receptor beta chains follows, all from one sample in a study of blood T cell repertoires in COVID-19. The protocol was immunoSEQ multiplex PCR, while the TCRdb copy is restricted to in-frame clones and leaves out a portion. The top ten clones hold around 1.5% of a sample with 120,000 to 150,000 clones, more than 70% of them seen once. The source material was peripheral blood. These receptor sequences come from a human donor in a cohort sampled during active COVID-19. The CDR3 runs from the conserved cysteine through the conserved F or W. The D gene is left open where the match is weak. For some rows the clone size is stated as once, few or many, or as a class when expanded; others skip it.

v_call	j_call	d_call	clone_size	cdr3_aa	cdr3_nt
TRBV11-1	TRBJ2-7	.	.	CASSLESRVYEQYF	TGTGCCAGCAGCTTAGAATCCAGGGTCTACGAGCAGTACTTC
TRBV3-1/TRBV3-2	TRBJ2-3	TRBD2	.	CASSLAGAGTDTQYF	TGTGCCAGCAGCTTAGCGGGGGCGGGGACAGATACGCAGTATTTT
TRBV6-5	TRBJ2-1	.	.	CASSRGDGYNEQFF	TGTGCCAGCAGTCGCGGGGACGGGTACAATGAGCAGTTCTTC
TRBV14	TRBJ1-5	TRBD1	.	CASSQWQGDVIGQPQHF	TGTGCCAGCAGCCAATGGCAGGGGGATGTGATAGGTCAGCCCCAGCATTTT
TRBV27	TRBJ2-5	.	.	CASGHLQETQYF	TGTGCCAGCGGACACCTCCAAGAGACCCAGTACTTC
TRBV6-5	TRBJ1-5	.	.	CASSYSEGNWPQHF	TGTGCCAGCAGTTACTCTGAGGGAAACTGGCCCCAGCATTTT
TRBV2	TRBJ2-5	.	once	CASSGTTKAQETQYF	TGTGCCAGCAGTGGAACGACTAAGGCGCAAGAGACCCAGTACTTC
TRBV27	TRBJ2-2	TRBD1	few	CASRPDRVIGELFF	TGTGCCAGCAGGCCGGACAGGGTGATCGGGGAGCTGTTTTTT
TRBV5-4	TRBJ2-3	TRBD1	few	CASSLDRGMTDTQYF	TGTGCCAGCAGCTTGGACAGGGGAATGACAGATACGCAGTATTTT
TRBV12-3/TRBV12-4	TRBJ1-4	.	.	CASSLGNNEKLFF	TGTGCCAGCAGTTTGGGCAATAATGAAAAACTGTTTTTT
TRBV7-2	TRBJ2-1	.	once	CASSPARSHNEQFF	TGTGCCAGCAGCCCCGCCAGGTCTCACAATGAGCAGTTCTTC
TRBV5-4	TRBJ2-7	.	.	CASSRDFYEQYF	TGTGCCAGCAGCCGAGACTTCTACGAGCAGTACTTC
TRBV6-5	TRBJ2-2	.	once	CAAGGRGGTGELFF	TGTGCCGCAGGGGGCAGGGGGGGCACCGGGGAGCTGTTTTTT
TRBV9	TRBJ1-1	TRBD1	.	CASSPQGARSEAFF	TGTGCCAGCAGCCCCCAGGGGGCTAGGTCTGAAGCTTTCTTT
TRBV4-2	TRBJ2-1	.	.	CASSQEVRGGRDEQFF	TGTGCCAGCAGCCAAGAGGTGAGGGGGGGCCGGGATGAGCAGTTCTTC
TRBV2	TRBJ2-1	TRBD1	.	CASKLGTDYNEQFF	TGTGCCAGCAAACTCGGGACAGATTACAATGAGCAGTTCTTC
TRBV5-1	TRBJ1-1	.	.	CASRIGRNTEAFF	TGCGCCAGCAGAATTGGCAGGAACACTGAAGCTTTCTTT